Below are 10 T cell receptor beta chains sequenced from a single sample in a study of monozygotic twins with inflammatory bowel disease. TCRdb processed the 5' RACE reads again and assigns one entry to each CDR3 protein, with no DNA. The sample includes fewer than 110,000 distinct CDR3 sequences. The sample taken for sequencing was blood. These receptors all stem from a human donor with ulcerative colitis or Crohn's disease, or a healthy co-twin of an affected twin (not recorded which).

V and J are TRBV27 and TRBJ2-3; the TRBD2 assignment by TCRdb is unverifiable without DNA. This CDR3 contains 16 residues. CDR1 and CDR2 (germline): MNHEY, SMNVEV (reference sequence). The CDR3 spells CASSLTRRFGSGTQYF.

The CDR3 spells CASSLGAASGSPLHF. The V and J genes are TRBV7-2 and TRBJ1-6. The CDR3 runs to 15 residues. Germline assignment: CDR1 SGHTA and CDR2 FQGNSA.

The rearrangement links TRBV5-1 to TRBJ2-2. CDR3 length: 15 amino acids. Germline-derived CDR1 and CDR2 are SGHRS and YFSETQ. This CDR3 reads CASSLDGPNTGELFF. Based on the CDR3 plus reference TRBV5-1 and TRBJ2-2, the full variable domain is KAGVTQTPRYLIKTRGQQVTLSCSPISGHRSVSWYQQTPGQGLQFLFEYFSETQRNKGNFPGRFSGRQFSNSRSEMNVSTLELGDSALYLCASSLDGPNTGELFFGEGSRLTVL.

The chain couples TRBV27 to TRBJ2-7; the TCRdb D gene call, TRBD2, has no DNA to confirm it. Per the germline V gene, CDR1 is MNHEY and CDR2 is SMNVEV (reference sequence). The CDR3 sequence is 18 residues long. The CDR3: CASSSSTGLAGGRDEQYF.

The chain links TRBV7-2 to TRBJ2-3; the D call from TCRdb, TRBD2, cannot be confirmed without DNA. This CDR3 has 14 amino acids. Germline V lookup: CDR1 SGHTA, CDR2 FQGNSA. The CDR3 loop is CASSRGYQADTQYF.

V and J are TRBV20-1 and TRBJ2-7; checking the TCRdb D call of TRBD1 is not possible without DNA. CDR1 is DFQATT and CDR2 is SNEGSKA in the germline V gene (reference sequence). CDR3 length: 14 residues. The CDR3 is CSARRDPSAYEQYF.

The V and J genes are TRBV6-6 and TRBJ1-5. Germline V gene lookup returns CDR1 MNHNY and CDR2 SVGAGI (reference sequence). There are 13 residues in the CDR3. This chain's CDR3 is CASSYATDQPQHF.

The J gene is TRBJ2-4, the V gene TRBV6-2 or TRBV6-3; TCRdb's assignment of TRBD2 cannot be checked, as there is no DNA. The V gene's germline CDR1 is MNHEY and CDR2 SVGEGT. The CDR3 covers 17 residues. The CDR3 here is CASSYFGETSGAHIQYF.

This chain connects TRBV6-1 to TRBJ1-6. Germline V CDR1 and CDR2: MNHNS, SASEGT. The length of the CDR3 is 18 residues. The CDR3 here is CASTHTGAVSSYNSPLHF.

This chain joins TRBV27 and TRBJ2-1; with no DNA, the TCRdb D assignment of TRBD1 cannot be verified. Per germline, CDR1 MNHEY and CDR2 SMNVEV (reference sequence). The CDR3 loop spans 16 amino acids. CDR3 protein: CASRPYRGGAYNEQFF.